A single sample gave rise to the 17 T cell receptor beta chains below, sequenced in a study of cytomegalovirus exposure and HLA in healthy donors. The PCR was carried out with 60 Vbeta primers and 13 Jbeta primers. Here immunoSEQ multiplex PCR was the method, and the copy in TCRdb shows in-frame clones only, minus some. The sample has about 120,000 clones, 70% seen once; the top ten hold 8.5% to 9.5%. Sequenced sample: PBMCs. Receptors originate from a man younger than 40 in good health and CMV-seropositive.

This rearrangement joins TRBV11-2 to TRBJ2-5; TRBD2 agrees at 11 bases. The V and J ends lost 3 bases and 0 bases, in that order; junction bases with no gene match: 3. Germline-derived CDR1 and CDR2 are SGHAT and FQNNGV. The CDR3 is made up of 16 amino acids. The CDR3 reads CASSFSGGAYQETQYF. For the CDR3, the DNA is TGTGCCAGCAGCTTTAGCGGGGGGGCCTACCAAGAGACCCAGTACTTC.

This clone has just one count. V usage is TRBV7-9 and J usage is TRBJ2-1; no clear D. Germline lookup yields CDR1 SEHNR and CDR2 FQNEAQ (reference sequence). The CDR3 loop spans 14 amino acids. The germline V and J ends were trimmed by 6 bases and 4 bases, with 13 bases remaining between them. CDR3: CASRFSDLYNEQFF. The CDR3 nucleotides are TGTGCCAGCAGATTTTCAGACTTATACAATGAGCAGTTCTTC. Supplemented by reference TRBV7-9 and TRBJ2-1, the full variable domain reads DTGVSQNPRHKITKRGQNVTFRCDPISEHNRLYWYRQTLGQGPEFLTYFQNEAQLEKSRLLSDRFSAERPKGSFSTLEIQRTEQGDSAMYLCASRFSDLYNEQFFGPGTRLTVL.

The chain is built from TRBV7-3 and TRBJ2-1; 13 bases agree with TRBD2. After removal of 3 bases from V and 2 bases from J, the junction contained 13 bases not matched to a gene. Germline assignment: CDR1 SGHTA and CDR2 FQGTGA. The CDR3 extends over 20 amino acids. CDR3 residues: CASSFRPPGLAGRAYNEQFF. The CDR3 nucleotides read TGTGCCAGCAGCTTTCGACCACCGGGACTAGCGGGAAGGGCCTACAATGAGCAGTTCTTC.

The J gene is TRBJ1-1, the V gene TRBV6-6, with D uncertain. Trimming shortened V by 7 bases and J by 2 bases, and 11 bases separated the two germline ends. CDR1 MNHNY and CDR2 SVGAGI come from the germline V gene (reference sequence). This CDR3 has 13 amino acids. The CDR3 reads CASTQRYNTEAFF. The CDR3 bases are TGTGCCAGCACCCAGAGGTATAACACTGAAGCTTTCTTT.

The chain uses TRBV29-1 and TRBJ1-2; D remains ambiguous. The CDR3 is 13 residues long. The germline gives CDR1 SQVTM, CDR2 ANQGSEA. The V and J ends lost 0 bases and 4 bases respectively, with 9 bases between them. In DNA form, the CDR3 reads TGCAGCGTTGAAGAGGCCTCAGGCTATGGCTACACCTTC. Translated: CSVEEASGYGYTF.

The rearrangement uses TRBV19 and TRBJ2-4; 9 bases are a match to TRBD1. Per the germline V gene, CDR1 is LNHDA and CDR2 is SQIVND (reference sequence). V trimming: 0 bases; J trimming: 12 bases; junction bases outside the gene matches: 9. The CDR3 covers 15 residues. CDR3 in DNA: TGTGCCAGTAGTATAGATCCACAGGGGGCGGTCACTCAGTACTTC. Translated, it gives CASSIDPQGAVTQYF. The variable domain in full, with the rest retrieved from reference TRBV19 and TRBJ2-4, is DGGITQSPKYLFRKEGQNVTLSCEQNLNHDAMYWYRQDPGQGLRLIYYSQIVNDFQKGDIAEGYSVSREKKESFPLTVTSAQKNPTAFYLCASSIDPQGAVTQYFGAGTRLSVL.

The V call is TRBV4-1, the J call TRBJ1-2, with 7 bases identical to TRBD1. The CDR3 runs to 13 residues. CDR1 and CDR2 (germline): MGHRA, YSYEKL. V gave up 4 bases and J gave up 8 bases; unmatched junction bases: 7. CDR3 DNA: TGCGCCAGCAGCCTGGGACAGAAAAACGGCTACACCTTC. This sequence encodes CASSLGQKNGYTF.

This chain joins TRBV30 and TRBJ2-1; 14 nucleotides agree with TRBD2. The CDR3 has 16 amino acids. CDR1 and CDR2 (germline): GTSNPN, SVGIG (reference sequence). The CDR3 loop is CASTRTSGRTYNEQFF. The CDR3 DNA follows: TGTGCTTCCACTCGGACTAGCGGGAGGACCTACAATGAGCAGTTCTTC.

CDR3 sequence (DNA): TGCAGCGGCGTCACAGGGGGATCTACTGGCTACACCTTC. This gives the protein CSGVTGGSTGYTF. This chain uses TRBV29-1 with TRBJ1-2, with 8 bases matching TRBD1. Germline V gene data show CDR1 as SQVTM and CDR2 as ANQGSEA. V gave up 7 bases and J gave up 7 bases; unmatched junction bases: 11. The CDR3 is 13 amino acids.

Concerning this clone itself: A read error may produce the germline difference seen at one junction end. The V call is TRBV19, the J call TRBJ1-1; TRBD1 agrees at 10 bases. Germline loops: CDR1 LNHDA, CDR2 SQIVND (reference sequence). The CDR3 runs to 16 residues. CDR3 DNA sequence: TGTGTCAGTAGTACGCCTCGACAGGGGGCGAACACTGAAGCTTTCTTT. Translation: CVSSTPRQGANTEAFF. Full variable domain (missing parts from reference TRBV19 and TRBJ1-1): DGGITQSPKYLFRKEGQNVTLSCEQNLNHDAMYWYRQDPGQGLRLIYYSQIVNDFQKGDIAEGYSVSREKKESFPLTVTSAQKNPTAFYLCVSSTPRQGANTEAFFGQGTRLTVV.

Here the CDR3 reads CASSLEGTASTDTQYF. CDR3 bases: TGCGCCAGCAGCTTGGAGGGGACAGCTAGCACAGATACGCAGTATTTT. The chain combines TRBV5-1 with TRBJ2-3; 7 bases are shared with TRBD1. The CDR3 has 16 residues. Germline values: CDR1 SGHRS, CDR2 YFSETQ. V shed 0 bases, J shed 0 bases, and the junction held 4 bases outside the gene matches.

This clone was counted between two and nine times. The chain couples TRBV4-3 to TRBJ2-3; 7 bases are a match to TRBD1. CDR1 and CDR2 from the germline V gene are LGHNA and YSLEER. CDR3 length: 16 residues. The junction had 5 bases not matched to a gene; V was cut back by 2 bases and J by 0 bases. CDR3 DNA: TGCGCCAGCAGCCAATTCTCACAGGGGAGCACAGATACGCAGTATTTT. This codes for CASSQFSQGSTDTQYF.

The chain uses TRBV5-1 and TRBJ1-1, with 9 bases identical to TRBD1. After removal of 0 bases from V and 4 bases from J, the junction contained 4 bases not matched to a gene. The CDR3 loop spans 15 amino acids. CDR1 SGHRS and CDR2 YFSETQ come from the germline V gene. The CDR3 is CASSLGQGDTTEAFF. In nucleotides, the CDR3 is TGCGCCAGCAGCTTGGGACAGGGGGATACCACTGAAGCTTTCTTT.

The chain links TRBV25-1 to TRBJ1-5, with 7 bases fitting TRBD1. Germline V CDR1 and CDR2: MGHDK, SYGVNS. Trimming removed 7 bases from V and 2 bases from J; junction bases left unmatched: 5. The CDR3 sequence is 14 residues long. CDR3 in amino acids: CASNDREGNQPQHF. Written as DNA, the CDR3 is TGTGCCAGCAACGACAGGGAGGGCAATCAGCCCCAGCATTTT.

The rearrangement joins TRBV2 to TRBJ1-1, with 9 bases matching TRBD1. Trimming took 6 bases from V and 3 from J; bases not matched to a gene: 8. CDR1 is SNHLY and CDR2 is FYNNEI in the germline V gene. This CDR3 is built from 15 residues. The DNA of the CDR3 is TGTGCCAGCAGCCAATTGACAGGGGGTGACACTGAAGCTTTCTTT. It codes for CASSQLTGGDTEAFF.

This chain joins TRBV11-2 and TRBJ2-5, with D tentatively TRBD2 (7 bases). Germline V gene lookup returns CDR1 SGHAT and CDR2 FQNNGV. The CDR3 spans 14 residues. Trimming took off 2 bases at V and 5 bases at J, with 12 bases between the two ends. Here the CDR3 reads CASSLRGGRETQYF. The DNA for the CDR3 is TGTGCCAGCAGCTTAAGGGGGGGCAGGGAGACCCAGTACTTC.

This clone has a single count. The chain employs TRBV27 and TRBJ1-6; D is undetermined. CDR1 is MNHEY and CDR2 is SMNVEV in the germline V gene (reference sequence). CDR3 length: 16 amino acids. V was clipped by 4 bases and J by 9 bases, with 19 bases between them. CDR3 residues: CASSSRGGLMSSPLHF. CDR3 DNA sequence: TGTGCCAGCAGTTCCAGAGGCGGGCTTATGAGTTCACCCCTCCACTTT.